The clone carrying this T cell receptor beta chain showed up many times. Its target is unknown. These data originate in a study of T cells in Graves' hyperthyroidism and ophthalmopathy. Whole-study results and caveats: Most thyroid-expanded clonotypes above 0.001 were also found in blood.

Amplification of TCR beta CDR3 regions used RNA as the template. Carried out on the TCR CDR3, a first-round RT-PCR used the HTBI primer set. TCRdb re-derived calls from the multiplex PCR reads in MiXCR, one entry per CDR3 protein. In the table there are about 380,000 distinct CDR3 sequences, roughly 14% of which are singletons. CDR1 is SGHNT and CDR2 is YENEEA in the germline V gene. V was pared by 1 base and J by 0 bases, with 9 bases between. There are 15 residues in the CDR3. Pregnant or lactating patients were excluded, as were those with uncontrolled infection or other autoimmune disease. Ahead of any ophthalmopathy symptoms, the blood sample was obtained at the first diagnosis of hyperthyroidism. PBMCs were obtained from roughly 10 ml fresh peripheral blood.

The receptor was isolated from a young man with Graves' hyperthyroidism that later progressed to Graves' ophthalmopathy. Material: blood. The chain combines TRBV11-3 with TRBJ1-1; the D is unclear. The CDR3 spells CASSLVGFMNTEAFF. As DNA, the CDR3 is TGTGCCAGCAGCTTAGTGGGTTTTATGAACACTGAAGCTTTCTTT.